This T cell receptor beta chain was sequenced for a study of CD8 T cells in Susac syndrome. Study-wide points: Only a relatively small number of individuals were included in the TCR sequencing and HLA analysis.

Comments on this clonotype: Its antigen is currently unknown.

Random hexamers were used to reverse transcribe an amount of roughly 0.5 to 1 ug RNA. Multiplex immunoSEQ PCR targeted 54 Vbeta and 13 Jbeta TCR beta segments. MiXCR was run by TCRdb on the immunoSEQ multiplex PCR reads, yielding one entry per CDR3 protein. The sample comprises approximately 160,000 distinct CDR3 sequences, roughly 95% of which are singletons, and just over 0.13% rests with the top ten. V lost 8 bases to trimming and J lost 3 bases; unmatched junction nucleotides: 9. The CDR3 totals 14 residues. CDR1 is LNHDA and CDR2 is SQIVND in the germline V gene (reference sequence). Sequencing of TCR beta, carried out with a high-throughput approach, was applied to CD8+ and CD4+ T cells from the blood. Controls were healthy donors (matched for age and sex).

The sequenced material came from CD4+ T cells from PBMCs. The V call is TRBV19, the J call TRBJ2-7; 8 nucleotides agree with TRBD1. The receptor was derived from a human donor in good health. DNA for the CDR3: TGTGCCAGTTCGAAGGGACAGGTGAGCTACGAGCAGTACTTC. It translates to CASSKGQVSYEQYF.